These 22 T cell receptor beta chains originate from one sample sequenced in a study of shared clonotypes between healthy human individuals. TCRdb keeps only in-frame clones here, not all; method: immunoSEQ multiplex PCR. The sample includes a few million clones, roughly 92% of them seen just once. What was sequenced was naive CD4+ T cells from PBMCs. As to subset: CD45RA+ positively selected. These TCRs come from a man aged 18-30 years in good health. Some clones in this sample may be carry-over from other donors' samples.

V and J are TRBV10-2 and TRBJ2-1; the D gene is possibly TRBD1 (6 bases). V was trimmed by 0 bases and J by 2 bases, leaving 11 bases between them. The CDR3 consists of 16 residues. Germline lookup yields CDR1 WSHSY and CDR2 SAAADI. The CDR3 region is CASSESVGAPYNEQFF. In DNA form, the CDR3 reads TGCGCCAGCAGTGAGTCTGTGGGGGCTCCCTACAATGAGCAGTTCTTC.

The chain employs TRBV15 and TRBJ2-1; 7 positions match TRBD1. The germline V gene has CDR1 LNHNV and CDR2 YYDKDF (reference sequence). J gave up 4 bases and V 0 bases, and 9 bases lay outside the gene matches. The CDR3 extends over 17 amino acids. In nucleotides, the CDR3 is TGTGCCACCAGCAGAGAGAGGGGACAGACCCTTTACAATGAGCAGTTCTTC. Translating gives CATSRERGQTLYNEQFF.

The genes are TRBV9 and TRBJ2-7, with 7 bases lining up with TRBD1. CDR1 SGDLS and CDR2 YYNGEE come from the germline V gene. The CDR3 consists of 13 residues. With V trimmed by 3 bases and J by 6 bases, 6 bases remained unmatched. The CDR3 spells CASSGTGKVEQYF. CDR3 in DNA: TGTGCCAGCAGCGGGACAGGAAAGGTCGAGCAGTACTTC.

The J gene is TRBJ2-2, the V gene TRBV7-3; no definite D call. This CDR3 spans 15 amino acids. V lost 5 bases and J 7 bases, leaving 17 bases between the germline ends. Germline loops: CDR1 SGHTA, CDR2 FQGTGA. The CDR3 DNA reads as TGTGCCAGCAGCCCCTCAGAGGCAGCCGTCGGGGAGCTGTTTTTT. This translates into CASSPSEAAVGELFF.

The V gene is TRBV30, the J gene TRBJ2-1; D possibly corresponds to TRBD2 (6 bases). Germline V gene lookup returns CDR1 GTSNPN and CDR2 SVGIG (reference sequence). The length of the CDR3 is 15 residues. The V end lost 1 base, the J end lost 0 bases, and 10 bases lay between the germline ends. CDR3 in amino acids: CAWSGGRSSYNEQFF. The CDR3 DNA follows: TGTGCCTGGAGTGGGGGGAGGAGCTCCTACAATGAGCAGTTCTTC.

The V and J genes are TRBV28 and TRBJ2-1, with 9 nucleotides matching TRBD2. The V gene's germline CDR1 is MDHEN and CDR2 SYDVKM. The ends lost 4 bases at V and 9 bases at J; junction bases unmatched: 13. CDR3 length: 16 amino acids. This CDR3 reads CASSSWVAGEAGEQFF. CDR3 bases: TGTGCCAGCAGTTCCTGGGTAGCGGGAGAGGCGGGTGAGCAGTTCTTC.

V gene TRBV18 combines with J gene TRBJ2-1, with D perhaps matching TRBD1 (6 bases). The germline gives CDR1 KGHSH, CDR2 LQKENI. This CDR3 comprises 15 residues. Trimming removed 6 bases from V and 4 bases from J, with 16 bases in between. CDR3 residues: CASSPTGSPYNEQFF. CDR3 DNA: TGTGCCAGCTCGCCTACAGGGTCACCATACAATGAGCAGTTCTTC.

The rearrangement uses TRBV11-2 and TRBJ1-1; TRBD1 agrees at 7 bases. There are 15 residues in the CDR3. Germline lookup yields CDR1 SGHAT and CDR2 FQNNGV. The junction had 9 bases not matched to a gene; V was cut back by 4 bases and J by 4 bases. The CDR3 region is CASSSYRGPGTEAFF. In DNA form, the CDR3 reads TGTGCCAGCAGCTCATACAGGGGCCCGGGCACTGAAGCTTTCTTT.

J is TRBJ1-4 and V is TRBV18; D is perhaps TRBD1 (6 bases). The CDR3 has 13 residues. Germline V gene sequence: CDR1 KGHSH, CDR2 LQKENI. The V end lost 8 bases, the J end lost 4 bases, and 11 bases lay between the germline ends. The CDR3 sequence is CASRGGLNEKLFF. As DNA, the CDR3 is TGTGCCAGCAGAGGGGGGCTTAATGAAAAACTGTTTTTT. Filled out from reference TRBV18 and TRBJ1-4, the complete variable domain reads NAGVMQNPRHLVRRRGQEARLRCSPMKGHSHVYWYRQLPEEGLKFMVYLQKENIIDESGMPKERFSAEFPKEGPSILRIQQVVRGDSAAYFCASRGGLNEKLFFGSGTQLSVL.

As concerns this clone: At the DNA level, this CDR3 is encoded by other sequences in the same sample as well. The chain has TRBV28 and TRBJ1-5, with 7 nucleotides matching TRBD1. V lost 4 bases and J lost 6; bases outside the gene matches: 6. The CDR3 has 14 residues. The germline V gene has CDR1 MDHEN and CDR2 SYDVKM. The CDR3 region is CASSSRQGGQPQHF. CDR3 in DNA: TGTGCCAGCAGTTCAAGACAGGGCGGTCAGCCCCAGCATTTT.

The V gene is TRBV2, the J gene TRBJ2-2; 9 nucleotides line up with TRBD2. This CDR3 region has 14 residues. The J segment lost 6 bases and the V segment lost 8 bases, leaving 7 bases of the junction unmatched. Germline V gene lookup returns CDR1 SNHLY and CDR2 FYNNEI. The CDR3: CASAREGSSGELFF. The CDR3 DNA follows: TGTGCCAGCGCGCGGGAGGGAAGCTCCGGGGAGCTGTTTTTT.

The chain joins TRBV29-1 to TRBJ1-1; perhaps TRBD1 as D (5 bases). V was clipped by 5 bases and J by 0 bases, with 13 bases between them. Germline CDR1 and CDR2: SQVTM and ANQGSEA. There are 14 residues in the CDR3. The CDR3 DNA sequence: TGCAGCGTTCGTAGACAGAGCATGAACACTGAAGCTTTCTTT. Protein sequence: CSVRRQSMNTEAFF.

The CDR3 sequence is CASSHRGQGTEAFF. The CDR3 nucleotides read TGTGCCAGTAGTCACAGGGGGCAGGGCACTGAAGCTTTCTTT. The V and J genes are TRBV19 and TRBJ1-1; 9 nucleotides agree with TRBD1. The V gene end was trimmed by 5 bases and the J gene end by 4 bases; junction bases not matched to a gene: 5. Germline V gene lookup returns CDR1 LNHDA and CDR2 SQIVND (reference sequence). The length of the CDR3 is 14 residues.

About this clone itself: Other DNA sequences within the sample encode an identical CDR3. The V and J genes are TRBV28 and TRBJ1-1; TRBD1 is a possible D gene (6 bases). Per germline, CDR1 MDHEN and CDR2 SYDVKM. This CDR3 comprises 13 residues. Trimming pared 6 bases from V and 3 bases from J, leaving 11 bases between. The chain's CDR3 is CASSLTGYTEAFF. The CDR3 coding sequence is TGTGCCAGCAGCCTCACAGGGTACACTGAAGCTTTCTTT.

This clone was recorded once. This sequence joins TRBV5-1 and TRBJ2-3; D uncertain. The V gene lost 6 bases and the J gene lost 2 bases, with 16 bases spanning the gap. The germline V gene encodes CDR1 SGHRS and CDR2 YFSETQ. The CDR3 sequence is 15 residues long. CDR3 coding DNA: TGCGCCAGCAACCCCAATGGGATCTACACAGATACGCAGTATTTT. Amino acid sequence: CASNPNGIYTDTQYF.

V and J are TRBV4-1 and TRBJ2-1; tentatively, D is TRBD2 (5 bases). The CDR3 sequence is 18 residues long. CDR1 is MGHRA and CDR2 is YSYEKL in the germline V gene. The V and J ends lost 0 bases and 0 bases respectively, with 15 bases between them. The CDR3 DNA reads as TGCGCCAGCAGCCAAGAAGCGGCGGGCAGCGACTCCTACAATGAGCAGTTCTTC. It is translated as CASSQEAAGSDSYNEQFF.

This chain links TRBV11-2 with TRBJ2-5; TRBD2 matches at 8 bases. Germline V CDR1 and CDR2: SGHAT, FQNNGV. The trim removed 4 bases at V and 2 bases at J, leaving 3 bases unmatched. CDR3 length: 14 residues. This CDR3 is CASSSGGGQETQYF. The CDR3 DNA reads as TGTGCCAGCAGCTCGGGAGGGGGTCAAGAGACCCAGTACTTC.

This clone was counted a single time. This chain connects TRBV2 to TRBJ2-7; TRBD1 agrees at 7 bases. CDR1 SNHLY and CDR2 FYNNEI come from the germline V gene. Trimming at V came to 7 bases and at J to 5 bases, leaving 8 bases not matched to a gene. This CDR3 has 13 residues. CDR3: CASTGQGVNEQYF. CDR3 DNA sequence: TGTGCCAGCACGGGCCAGGGGGTTAACGAGCAGTACTTC.

About this clone: Distinct nucleotide sequences in the sample also encode this CDR3. For the CDR3, the DNA is TGTGCCAGCAGCTTAGTCGGGACTAGCGGAACTAGCACAGATACGCAGTATTTT. Translation gives CASSLVGTSGTSTDTQYF. This chain joins TRBV7-2 and TRBJ2-3; 11 bases map to TRBD2. The ends lost 1 base at V and 0 bases at J; junction bases unmatched: 6. The CDR3 has 18 amino acids. CDR1 and CDR2 (germline): SGHTA, FQGNSA.

The sample holds one count of this clone. V gene TRBV19 combines with J gene TRBJ2-1; the D is unclear. Per the germline V gene, CDR1 is LNHDA and CDR2 is SQIVND (reference sequence). The CDR3 totals 11 residues. Trimming shortened V by 3 bases and J by 7 bases, and 4 bases separated the two germline ends. The CDR3 nucleotides are TGTGCCAGTAGTATCACAAATGAGCAGTTCTTC. It encodes CASSITNEQFF.

As concerns this clone: This sample includes further DNA sequences coding for the same CDR3. This sequence joins TRBV6-5 and TRBJ1-4; 7 positions agree with TRBD1. The CDR3 loop spans 14 amino acids. After removal of 6 bases from V and 4 bases from J, the junction contained 5 bases not matched to a gene. Germline CDR1 and CDR2: MNHEY and SVGAGI. The CDR3, as DNA: TGTGCCAGCAGCCCCTCAGGGGGTAATGAAAAACTGTTTTTT. Amino acids: CASSPSGGNEKLFF.

The chain uses TRBV29-1 and TRBJ2-1, with 8 positions matching TRBD2. This CDR3 region has 13 residues. Germline CDR1 SQVTM, CDR2 ANQGSEA. J was trimmed by 10 bases and V by 6 bases; bases with no gene match: 11. The chain's CDR3 is CSVGSGDLREQFF. Written as DNA, the CDR3 is TGCAGCGTCGGTAGCGGGGATCTTCGGGAGCAGTTCTTC.